Listed here are 26 T cell receptor beta chains from one sample, sequenced in a study of T cells in Graves' hyperthyroidism and ophthalmopathy. Amplification of TCR beta CDR3 regions used RNA as the template. Using the HTBI primer set, a first-round RT-PCR was run on the TCR CDR3. From the multiplex PCR reads, TCRdb called clonotypes with MiXCR, one entry per CDR3 protein. The sample lists under 65,000 distinct CDR3 sequences, roughly 50% seen once, with approximately 3.3% in the top ten. The specimen was blood. Receptors originate from a woman aged 60-75 years with Graves' ophthalmopathy.

There are many counts of this clonotype. The V gene is TRBV7-2, the J gene TRBJ2-4; TRBD2 aligns across 11 bases. Germline trimming cut 5 bases from V and 2 bases from J; bases unmatched to any gene: 14. CDR3 length equals 19 residues. Germline assignment: CDR1 SGHTA and CDR2 FQGNSA. CDR3 sequence reads: CASSLHLLAGVLSKNIQYF. The CDR3 region has the DNA TGTGCCAGCAGCCTACACTTACTAGCGGGGGTTCTGTCCAAAAACATTCAGTACTTC.

Ten or more counts support this clonotype. The chain links TRBV10-1 to TRBJ2-1, with TRBD2 as a possible D gene (6 bases). The CDR3 loop spans 16 amino acids. Germline-derived CDR1 and CDR2 are WNHNN and SYGVQD (reference sequence). Trimming removed 0 bases from V and 2 bases from J, with 11 bases in between. CDR3 in amino acids: CASSESAGRPYNEQFF. In DNA form, the CDR3 reads TGCGCCAGCAGTGAGTCCGCCGGGAGACCCTACAATGAGCAGTTCTTC.

The genes are TRBV6-2 or TRBV6-3 and TRBJ2-7, with D hard to call. CDR1 is MNHEY, CDR2 SVGEGT, per germline. There are 13 residues in the CDR3. Trimming removed 2 bases from V and 2 bases from J, with 7 bases in between. The CDR3 bases are TGTGCCAGCAGTTACGGCGAAACCTACGAGCAGTACTTC. Translated, it gives CASSYGETYEQYF.

This chain links TRBV10-3 with TRBJ1-2, with 10 bases matching TRBD1. Losses at the gene ends were 3 bases for V and 4 bases for J; bases not matched to a gene: 8. The CDR3 loop spans 16 amino acids. CDR1 is ENHRY, CDR2 SYGVKD, per germline. As DNA, the CDR3 is TGTGCCATCAGTGATAGTGGGACAGGGGAGGGCTATGGCTACACCTTC. Translation: CAISDSGTGEGYGYTF.

A note on this clonotype: This may be a read error, as it is one base from a much larger clone. The chain uses TRBV3-1 and TRBJ2-1; TRBD2 aligns across 12 bases. This CDR3 spans 15 amino acids. Trimming cost V 4 bases and J 9 bases; bases outside gene matches: 7. Germline V gives CDR1 LGHDT, CDR2 YNNKEL (reference sequence). The CDR3 sequence is CASSRRTSGAGEQFF. The CDR3 DNA sequence: TGTGCCAGCAGCCGACGGACTAGCGGGGCCGGTGAGCAGTTCTTC.

This chain joins TRBV5-1 and TRBJ2-2, with 8 bases identical to TRBD1. This CDR3 comprises 15 residues. The V gene's germline CDR1 is SGHRS and CDR2 YFSETQ. With 3 bases clipped from V and 8 bases from J, the junction kept 9 bases outside the gene matches. The CDR3 sequence: CASSSGQGSSGELFF. The CDR3, as DNA: TGCGCCAGCAGCTCTGGACAGGGTTCCTCTGGGGAGCTGTTTTTT.

This clonotype was detected a few times. The chain is built from TRBV20-1 and TRBJ2-7, with 10 bases matching TRBD2. Germline loops: CDR1 DFQATT, CDR2 SNEGSKA (reference sequence). The CDR3 is 11 residues long. Losses at the gene ends were 6 bases for V and 9 bases for J; bases not matched to a gene: 5. The CDR3 sequence: CSAKGLARQYF. The CDR3, as DNA: TGCAGTGCCAAGGGACTAGCGAGGCAGTACTTC.

This clonotype was seen a few times. The chain uses TRBV15 and TRBJ1-5; 9 bases map to TRBD1. Germline V gene data show CDR1 as LNHNV and CDR2 as YYDKDF (reference sequence). J lost 6 bases, V lost 1 base, and 10 bases had no gene match. The CDR3 loop spans 17 amino acids. As DNA, the CDR3 is TGTGCCACCAGCAGAGTATGGGGACAGGGTCGAGGTCAGCCCCAGCATTTT. It encodes CATSRVWGQGRGQPQHF.

This clonotype was seen ten or more times. The chain employs TRBV27 and TRBJ2-2; 11 bases map to TRBD2. V dropped 5 bases and J dropped 7; count of bases not matched to a gene: 6. Germline V CDR1 and CDR2: MNHEY, SMNVEV (reference sequence). This CDR3 region has 15 residues. CDR3 sequence reads: CASSPLAGGDGELFF. The DNA of the CDR3 is TGTGCCAGCAGTCCCTTAGCGGGAGGGGACGGGGAGCTGTTTTTT.

At least ten counts were recorded for this clonotype. The chain combines TRBV7-2 with TRBJ2-1, with D hard to call. The CDR3 has 16 residues. Germline V CDR1 and CDR2: SGHTA, FQGNSA. Trimming cost V 0 bases and J 6 bases, with 15 bases left between them. The chain's CDR3 is CASSLAFGSRTNEQFF. CDR3 DNA sequence: TGTGCCAGCAGCTTAGCTTTTGGATCCCGAACCAATGAGCAGTTCTTC.

The V gene is TRBV20-1, the J gene TRBJ2-3, with TRBD2 matching over 11 bases. CDR1 DFQATT and CDR2 SNEGSKA come from the germline V gene (reference sequence). CDR3 size: 13 residues. V was clipped by 3 bases and J by 4 bases; unmatched bases: 0. CDR3 bases: TGCAGTGCTAGTAGCGGGAGGGCAGATACGCAGTATTTT. Protein product: CSASSGRADTQYF.

The rearrangement joins TRBV20-1 to TRBJ2-3, with 12 bases that match TRBD2. J gave up 11 bases and V 3 bases, and 18 bases lay outside the gene matches. Germline V CDR1 and CDR2: DFQATT, SNEGSKA (reference sequence). There are 17 residues in the CDR3. CDR3 in DNA: TGCAGTGCTAGTCCGACTAGCGGGGGCCTACTTTACAATGAGCAGTATTTT. It codes for CSASPTSGGLLYNEQYF.

This clonotype was observed once. The chain recombines TRBV7-8 with TRBJ1-6, with D uncertain. The ends were cut back, 2 bases at V and 16 bases at J, with 0 bases in the middle. In germline, CDR1 is SGHVS, CDR2 FQNEAQ. There are 8 residues in the CDR3. CDR3 coding DNA: TGTGCCAGCAGCTTACTCCACTTT. This gives the protein CASSLLHF. The full variable domain, completed using reference TRBV7-8 and TRBJ1-6, is GAGVSQSPRYKVAKRGQDVALRCDPISGHVSLFWYQQALGQGPEFLTYFQNEAQLDKSGLPSDRFFAERPEGSVSTLKIQRTQQEDSAVYLCASSLLHFGNGTRLTVT.

The DNA of the CDR3 is TGTGCCAGCAGTGCGGGGGGAGTATGGACTGAAGCTTTCTTT. The encoded protein is CASSAGGVWTEAFF. V usage is TRBV6-5 and J usage is TRBJ1-1; D perhaps matches TRBD1 (5 bases). Germline assignment: CDR1 MNHEY and CDR2 SVGAGI. V shed 5 bases and J shed 5 bases, with 15 bases lying between them. This CDR3 spans 14 amino acids.

As to this clonotype: A junction boundary mismatches the germline segment, possibly from a read error. V gene TRBV7-9 combines with J gene TRBJ1-4; D is unresolved. Germline loops: CDR1 SEHNR, CDR2 FQNEAQ (reference sequence). The CDR3 contains 15 residues. CDR3 DNA: TGTGCCAGCAGATTAGCGCTTGGGGTGGCTGAAAAACCGTTTTTT. Protein: CASRLALGVAEKPFF.

This clonotype was detected many times. The V and J genes are TRBV2 and TRBJ2-7, with 8 bases fitting TRBD1. J gave up 2 bases and V 2 bases, and 5 bases lay outside the gene matches. There are 15 residues in the CDR3. In germline, CDR1 is SNHLY, CDR2 FYNNEI. CDR3 DNA sequence: TGTGCCAGCAGTGAAAAATGGGGACAGGCCTACGAGCAGTACTTC. This gives the protein CASSEKWGQAYEQYF.

This clonotype occurred once. The chain joins TRBV7-2 to TRBJ2-7, with D perhaps assigned TRBD1 or TRBD2 (6 bases each). The V end was cut by 3 bases, the J end by 3 bases, with 9 bases between. CDR3 length: 13 residues. Germline V gene sequence: CDR1 SGHTA, CDR2 FQGNSA. The CDR3 spells CASSFEGGYEQYF. CDR3 coding DNA: TGTGCCAGCAGCTTCGAGGGGGGCTACGAGCAGTACTTC.

The chain carries TRBV29-1 and TRBJ2-1; 10 bases are shared with TRBD2. The CDR3 is made up of 16 amino acids. Germline V lookup: CDR1 SQVTM, CDR2 ANQGSEA. The V segment lost 6 bases and the J segment 0 bases; nucleotides outside the gene matches: 8. The DNA of the CDR3 is TGCAGCGTGCCCGGGACTAGCGCGAGCTCCTACAATGAGCAGTTCTTC. It codes for CSVPGTSASSYNEQFF.

Details on this clonotype: The conserved phenylalanine or tryptophan is not found at the CDR3 terminus, so this likely reflects a read error. No DNA is shown, since the ends of the CDR3 on it are uncertain; the CDR3 is the one TCRdb lists. This rearrangement joins TRBV4-1 to TRBJ1-6. Germline CDR1 reads MGHRA; CDR2 reads YSYEKL. The CDR3 region is 9 residues in length, termini included. This chain's CDR3 is CASSQEQSS.

This clonotype is categorized as medium-sized. The chain uses TRBV6-2 or TRBV6-3 and TRBJ2-5; either TRBD1 or TRBD2 may supply D (5 bases each). CDR1 MNHEY and CDR2 SVGEGT come from the germline V gene. The CDR3 sequence is 15 residues long. Trimming cost V 2 bases and J 1 base, with 11 bases left between them. DNA for the CDR3: TGTGCCAGCAGTTACGTGTCCGGGACCCAAGAGACCCAGTACTTC. It encodes CASSYVSGTQETQYF.

Ten or more counts support this clonotype. The chain joins TRBV7-2 to TRBJ2-5; TRBD1 matches at 10 bases. V lost 3 bases to trimming and J lost 5 bases; unmatched junction nucleotides: 12. This CDR3 region has 17 residues. CDR1 is SGHTA and CDR2 is FQGNSA in the germline V gene. The CDR3 sequence: CASSFGTGAPGRETQYF. The CDR3 nucleotides are TGTGCCAGCAGCTTCGGGACAGGGGCCCCCGGGAGGGAGACCCAGTACTTC. Variable domain in full (rest from reference TRBV7-2 and TRBJ2-5): GAGVSQSPSNKVTEKGKDVELRCDPISGHTALYWYRQSLGQGLEFLIYFQGNSAPDKSGLPSDRFSAERTGGSVSTLTIQRTQQEDSAVYLCASSFGTGAPGRETQYFGPGTRLLVL.

This clonotype is labeled medium-sized. The chain combines TRBV25-1 with TRBJ1-3, with D possibly matching TRBD1 (5 bases). CDR1 is MGHDK and CDR2 is SYGVNS in the germline V gene. V lost 1 base and J 7 bases, leaving 20 bases between the germline ends. The CDR3 has 17 amino acids. CDR3 sequence reads: CASSESYWDGEGNTIYF. Here the CDR3 DNA reads TGTGCCAGCAGTGAATCGTACTGGGACGGAGAAGGTAACACCATATATTTT.

The sample holds many counts of this clonotype. The chain combines TRBV11-2 with TRBJ1-4, with D perhaps matching TRBD1 (6 bases). The V end was cut by 0 bases, the J end by 7 bases, with 9 bases between. This CDR3 contains 14 residues. Germline CDR1 is SGHAT and CDR2 is FQNNGV. The DNA of the CDR3 is TGTGCCAGCAGCTTAGATTGGGGGGCTGAAAAACTGTTTTTT. Translated: CASSLDWGAEKLFF.

The chain carries TRBV20-1 and TRBJ1-1; D is possibly TRBD1 (6 bases). Trimming took 0 bases from V and 4 from J, leaving 24 bases between them. CDR1 and CDR2 (germline): DFQATT, SNEGSKA (reference sequence). The CDR3 spans 18 residues. CDR3: CSARDQRGGGFWSTEAFF. CDR3 DNA sequence: TGCAGTGCTAGAGATCAGAGGGGGGGGGGGTTTTGGAGCACTGAAGCTTTCTTT.

This clonotype was recorded at least ten times. The chain carries TRBV7-9 and TRBJ1-2, with 12 bases aligning to TRBD1. The germline gives CDR1 SEHNR, CDR2 FQNEAQ (reference sequence). The CDR3 is 14 amino acids. V shed 4 bases, J shed 8 bases, and the junction held 5 bases outside the gene matches. CDR3 nucleotide sequence: TGTGCCAGCAGCTCGGGACAGGGGGCGCGAGGCTACACCTTC. This translates into CASSSGQGARGYTF. Drawing the rest from reference TRBV7-9 and TRBJ1-2, the complete variable domain is DTGVSQNPRHKITKRGQNVTFRCDPISEHNRLYWYRQTLGQGPEFLTYFQNEAQLEKSRLLSDRFSAERPKGSFSTLEIQRTEQGDSAMYLCASSSGQGARGYTFGSGTRLTVV.

By sample fraction, this clonotype is medium-sized. The V and J genes are TRBV29-1 and TRBJ2-2; maybe TRBD2 (5 bases). V shed 4 bases and J shed 6 bases, with 9 bases lying between them. CDR1 and CDR2 (germline): SQVTM, ANQGSEA. The CDR3 has 12 residues. The CDR3 DNA sequence: TGCAGCGTTGGGAGCGGCGCCGGGGAGCTGTTTTTT. It yields the protein CSVGSGAGELFF.